The clone carrying this T cell receptor beta chain has more than one count but fewer than ten. What it recognizes is unknown. Urothelial carcinoma, locally advanced or metastatic, affected the patients. The entry originates in a study of PD-L1 blockade in urothelial cancer. Study as a whole: Patients had received 0 to 3 prior chemotherapy regimens. Blood-derived samples held a median roughly 140,000 T cells. Study results and limitations: In blood at 3 weeks, tumor-associated clones expanded more among patients with durable benefit.

The table came from immunoSEQ multiplex PCR; TCRdb's copy has only in-frame clones and leaves some out. This sample yields roughly 84,000 clones, of which 82% are seen a single time; over 7.5% belongs to the top ten. V lost 6 bases to trimming and J lost 1 base, with 9 bases between them. Germline V CDR1 and CDR2: MNHEY, SMNVEV (reference sequence). This CDR3 comprises 13 residues. This TCR was recovered from a man aged 65 to 85 with urothelial cancer. Sequences were derived from PBMCs, sampled around atezolizumab (anti-PD-L1) treatment. The chain combines TRBV27 with TRBJ1-1; D gene uncertain. The CDR3 coding sequence is TGTGCCAGCAGGAGATATGGGAACACTGAAGCTTTCTTT. Translating it yields CASRRYGNTEAFF.